The 18 T cell receptor beta chains below all came from one sample that was sequenced in a study of pediatric ulcerative colitis. The rectum was sampled with one to two pinch biopsies at colonoscopy. The protocol was immunoSEQ multiplex PCR, while the TCRdb copy is restricted to in-frame clones and leaves out a portion. The sample includes approximately 17,000 clones, more than 75% of them seen just once. Sequenced sample: gut tissue. These receptors were taken from a boy aged 5-17 years who was a control in a study of pediatric ulcerative colitis.

The chain joins TRBV5-1 to TRBJ2-2, with a weak D call TRBD2 (5 bases). Germline CDR1 and CDR2: SGHRS and YFSETQ. Trimming removed 5 bases from V and 3 bases from J, with 8 bases in between. The CDR3 has 13 residues. CDR3 in amino acids: CASSPGDTGELFF. CDR3 nucleotide sequence: TGCGCCAGCAGTCCCGGGGACACCGGGGAGCTGTTTTTT.

This chain links TRBV5-1 with TRBJ2-7; 9 nucleotides match TRBD1. J was trimmed by 2 bases and V by 0 bases; bases with no gene match: 0. Germline CDR1 and CDR2: SGHRS and YFSETQ. CDR3 length equals 14 residues. This CDR3 is CASSLGTGAYEQYF. The CDR3 nucleotides are TGCGCCAGCAGCTTGGGGACAGGGGCCTACGAGCAGTACTTC.

The rearrangement links TRBV2 to TRBJ2-3; 8 positions match TRBD1. This CDR3 is 20 amino acids long. Trimming removed 0 bases from V and 2 bases from J; junction bases left unmatched: 16. The germline gives CDR1 SNHLY, CDR2 FYNNEI. The CDR3 loop is CASSEAIKGINRGYTDTQYF. The CDR3 bases are TGTGCCAGCAGTGAAGCTATTAAAGGAATTAACAGGGGGTACACAGATACGCAGTATTTT.

V and J are TRBV28 and TRBJ1-2; tentative D call: TRBD1 (6 bases). Germline V CDR1 and CDR2: MDHEN, SYDVKM. V was pared by 5 bases and J by 5 bases, with 12 bases between. The CDR3 length is 13 residues. The CDR3 is CASSVGQPYGYTF. The DNA of the CDR3 is TGTGCCAGCAGTGTCGGACAGCCATATGGCTACACCTTC.

The chain employs TRBV5-8 and TRBJ1-1; possibly TRBD1 for D (5 bases). CDR1 is SGHTS and CDR2 is YDEGEE in the germline V gene. V was pared by 4 bases and J by 1 base, with 17 bases between. The CDR3 is made up of 16 amino acids. In DNA, the CDR3 is TGTGCCAGCAGCCCGTTCGGGGAAGGGGCGAACACTGAAGCTTTCTTT. Its translation is CASSPFGEGANTEAFF.

CDR3 nucleotides: TGTGCCACCAGCGAGTCGGGACACAACTATGGCTACACCTTC. Translation: CATSESGHNYGYTF. The chain couples TRBV15 to TRBJ1-2, with a tentative D call TRBD1 (6 bases). The length of the CDR3 is 14 residues. The V gene lost 5 bases and the J gene lost 2 bases, with 12 bases spanning the gap. CDR1 and CDR2 (germline): LNHNV, YYDKDF (reference sequence).

The V and J genes are TRBV28 and TRBJ2-7; a possible D gene is TRBD1 (6 bases). The germline V gene has CDR1 MDHEN and CDR2 SYDVKM. CDR3 length equals 13 residues. Between the trimmed V and J ends, which lost 8 bases and 6 bases, there was a span of 17 bases. Written as DNA, the CDR3 is TGTGCCAGCTACCGGGACATCGGGGCCGAGCAGTACTTC. Protein: CASYRDIGAEQYF.

The chain links TRBV7-2 to TRBJ1-5; 7 bases fit TRBD1. This CDR3 is 14 amino acids long. Germline V lookup: CDR1 SGHTA, CDR2 FQGNSA. V was pared by 4 bases and J by 3 bases, with 3 bases of the junction left unmatched. The DNA of the CDR3 is TGTGCCAGCAGCTCGACAGGGTTCAATCAGCCCCAGCATTTT. This sequence encodes CASSSTGFNQPQHF.

The rearrangement links TRBV6-5 to TRBJ2-3; no firm D call. Trimming cost V 0 bases and J 3 bases, with 13 bases left between them. CDR1 and CDR2 (germline): MNHEY, SVGAGI. The CDR3 sequence is 16 residues long. DNA of the CDR3: TGTGCCAGCAGTTACTCATACATCCTCCGGACAGATACGCAGTATTTT. This gives the protein CASSYSYILRTDTQYF.

This chain links TRBV5-1 with TRBJ2-3; a weak D match, TRBD2 (6 bases). The CDR3 extends over 15 amino acids. Germline V gene data show CDR1 as SGHRS and CDR2 as YFSETQ. Trimming left V 2 bases short and J 1 base short, with 11 bases between. CDR3: CASSFRELGTDTQYF. The CDR3 DNA reads as TGCGCCAGCAGCTTCCGGGAGTTAGGCACAGATACGCAGTATTTT.

The chain is built from TRBV19 and TRBJ1-1; possible D gene TRBD1, 5 bases. Trimming removed 9 bases at V and 0 bases at J, with 23 bases between. The germline V gene has CDR1 LNHDA and CDR2 SQIVND (reference sequence). The CDR3 spans 17 residues. The CDR3 sequence: CASTSQQGGYLNTEAFF. The DNA of the CDR3 is TGTGCCAGCACGTCCCAGCAGGGCGGGTACTTGAACACTGAAGCTTTCTTT.

The rearrangement uses TRBV5-1 and TRBJ1-4; possibly TRBD1 for D (6 bases). The V gene's germline CDR1 is SGHRS and CDR2 YFSETQ. The V end lost 4 bases, the J end lost 4 bases, and 14 bases lay between the germline ends. The CDR3 contains 15 residues. CDR3 coding DNA: TGCGCCAGCAGCAGGGACATCGGGGATAATGAAAAACTGTTTTTT. This translates into CASSRDIGDNEKLFF.

The chain joins TRBV7-2 to TRBJ1-2; D is ambiguous. V lost 1 base, J lost 6 bases, and 12 bases lay in between. From germline, CDR1 is SGHTA and CDR2 FQGNSA. The CDR3 loop spans 14 amino acids. The CDR3 reads CASSLVRVTNGYTF. CDR3 sequence (DNA): TGTGCCAGCAGCTTAGTTCGGGTTACAAATGGCTACACCTTC.

The sample holds one count of this clone. The V call is TRBV5-4, the J call TRBJ2-1, with 9 bases identical to TRBD2. The ends lost 4 bases at V and 3 bases at J; junction bases unmatched: 8. CDR1 and CDR2 (germline): SGHNT, YYREEE (reference sequence). The CDR3 spans 16 residues. The CDR3 nucleotides are TGTGCCAGCAGCATTGGGAGCGGGGGGCACTACAATGAGCAGTTCTTC. Translation: CASSIGSGGHYNEQFF.

The chain joins TRBV7-6 to TRBJ2-3; D is possibly TRBD1 (5 bases). The CDR3 covers 13 residues. CDR1 is SGHVS and CDR2 is FNYEAQ in the germline V gene. The ends were cut back, 3 bases at V and 4 bases at J, with 8 bases in the middle. The CDR3 DNA is TGTGCCAGCAGCTTGGACATGGCAGATACGCAGTATTTT. Translated: CASSLDMADTQYF.

This clone was recorded once. V gene TRBV10-3 combines with J gene TRBJ2-2; D could derive from TRBD1 or TRBD2 (5 bases each). The CDR3 is made up of 16 amino acids. In germline, CDR1 is ENHRY, CDR2 SYGVKD. Trimming cost V 4 bases and J 6 bases, with 18 bases left between them. The CDR3 coding sequence is TGTGCCATCAGTGCTAGAGTCGGGACCTTACCCGGGGAGCTGTTTTTT. Translating it yields CAISARVGTLPGELFF.

V gene TRBV2 combines with J gene TRBJ1-5; a possible D gene is TRBD1 (6 bases). This CDR3 spans 13 amino acids. Looked up from germline, CDR1 is SNHLY and CDR2 is FYNNEI. V was shortened by 8 bases and J by 0 bases, with 8 bases between the two germline ends. CDR3 sequence reads: CASGGASNQPQHF. The CDR3 DNA follows: TGTGCCAGCGGGGGGGCTAGCAATCAGCCCCAGCATTTT.

The chain recombines TRBV7-7 with TRBJ2-1; tentatively, D is TRBD2 (6 bases). CDR1 SSHAT and CDR2 FNYEAQ come from the germline V gene (reference sequence). The CDR3 loop spans 14 amino acids. CDR3 residues: CASGQAGVENEQFF. CDR3 nucleotides: TGTGCTAGCGGACAAGCCGGGGTTGAGAATGAGCAGTTCTTC.